These 20 T cell receptor beta chains were sequenced from one sample in a study of T-cell memory formation after mild COVID-19. In TCRdb, the 5' RACE reads were re-called with MiXCR into one record per CDR3 protein. The table records 100,000 to 130,000 distinct CDR3 sequences, 14% of them present only once. Specimen: PBMCs or a T cell subset sorted from them (not recorded which). These receptors all stem from a man aged 18 to 30 who had mild COVID-19 (a few samples of this study predate the infection). Cell type and time point are not known.

This clonotype has at least ten counts. The rearrangement links TRBV7-9 to TRBJ2-1, with D unclear. Germline assignment: CDR1 SEHNR and CDR2 FQNEAQ (reference sequence). V was clipped by 2 bases and J by 1 base, with 6 bases between them. The CDR3 has 14 amino acids. The CDR3 DNA sequence: TGTGCCAGCAGCTTAACTGAGTCCTACAATGAGCAGTTCTTC. Its protein product is CASSLTESYNEQFF.

The chain uses TRBV19 and TRBJ2-3; maybe TRBD2 (6 bases). Germline V CDR1 and CDR2: LNHDA, SQIVND (reference sequence). Deletions cut 2 bases from V and 5 bases from J, with 11 bases between. The CDR3 runs 14 residues. CDR3 bases: TGTGCCAGTAGTATATCCTTCGGGGGAGATACGCAGTATTTT. Protein sequence: CASSISFGGDTQYF.

This clonotype was recorded many times. The chain combines TRBV5-4 with TRBJ2-7, with D tentatively TRBD2 (6 bases). This CDR3 has 14 amino acids. The ends were cut back, 0 bases at V and 7 bases at J, with 14 bases in the middle. Germline loops: CDR1 SGHNT, CDR2 YYREEE (reference sequence). This chain's CDR3 is CASSLGVSAGEQYF. The CDR3 bases are TGTGCCAGCAGCTTGGGGGTCTCCGCGGGGGAGCAGTACTTC.

V and J are TRBV12-3 or TRBV12-4 and TRBJ2-7; D perhaps matches TRBD2 (6 bases). Trimming removed 8 bases from V and 3 bases from J, with 14 bases in between. The CDR3 totals 13 residues. The CDR3 bases are TGTGCCAGCGGCCCGGGACTCCACTACGAGCAGTACTTC. Translating it yields CASGPGLHYEQYF.

This clonotype was seen a few times. The rearrangement links TRBV5-1 to TRBJ2-7; 8 nucleotides agree with TRBD2. CDR1 is SGHRS, CDR2 YFSETQ, per germline. The CDR3 runs to 15 residues. The V gene end was trimmed by 3 bases and the J gene end by 3 bases; junction bases not matched to a gene: 8. CDR3 bases: TGCGCCAGCAGCTACACCGGGACTAGAAACTACGAGCAGTACTTC. Its protein is CASSYTGTRNYEQYF.

The genes are TRBV4-3 and TRBJ1-1, with D maybe TRBD1 (5 bases). This CDR3 comprises 17 residues. V lost 0 bases and J 3 bases, leaving 17 bases between the germline ends. Germline CDR1 LGHNA, CDR2 YSLEER. The CDR3 DNA sequence: TGCGCCAGCAGCCAAGATCTCTGGGACGAAAGGTACACTGAAGCTTTCTTT. It encodes CASSQDLWDERYTEAFF.

V usage is TRBV7-8 and J usage is TRBJ1-1, with D uncertain. With 1 base removed from V and 9 bases from J, the gap between germline ends came to 6 bases. CDR3 length equals 11 residues. Per germline, CDR1 SGHVS and CDR2 FQNEAQ. CDR3 DNA: TGTGCCAGCAGCTTAGGGTGGCAAGCTTTCTTT. Translating gives CASSLGWQAFF.

V usage is TRBV5-6 and J usage is TRBJ2-5, with 7 bases aligning to TRBD2. CDR3 length: 15 residues. Germline CDR1 is SGHDT and CDR2 is YYEEEE. V shed 0 bases, J shed 3 bases, and the junction held 5 bases outside the gene matches. The DNA for the CDR3 is TGTGCCAGCAGCTTGGGGACCGGGACTAAAGAGACCCAGTACTTC. Translated: CASSLGTGTKETQYF.

There are a few counts of this clonotype. The V call is TRBV4-1, the J call TRBJ2-7; TRBD2 might be the D (5 bases). The CDR3 loop spans 15 amino acids. Trimming took 0 bases from V and 1 from J, leaving 10 bases between them. In germline, CDR1 is MGHRA, CDR2 YSYEKL. CDR3 sequence (DNA): TGCGCCAGCAGCCAAGAATGGAGGAGTTCCTACGAGCAGTACGTC. The encoded protein is CASSQEWRSSYEQYV.

The chain uses TRBV7-8 and TRBJ2-5; D remains unclear. The CDR3 totals 14 residues. Germline V gene sequence: CDR1 SGHVS, CDR2 FQNEAQ. The ends were cut back, 2 bases at V and 1 base at J, with 8 bases in the middle. In DNA, the CDR3 is TGTGCCAGCAGCTTAAGCCGGATCCAAGAGACCCAGTACTTC. It translates to CASSLSRIQETQYF.

The chain couples TRBV10-3 to TRBJ2-1; a possible D gene is TRBD2 (6 bases). This CDR3 spans 14 amino acids. CDR1 and CDR2 from the germline V gene are ENHRY and SYGVKD. Between the trimmed V and J ends, which lost 4 bases and 8 bases, there was a span of 15 bases. Written as DNA, the CDR3 is TGTGCCATCAGTGCAGGAGGGTTTTACGATGAGCAGTTCTTC. It encodes CAISAGGFYDEQFF.

This clonotype was observed a few times. The genes are TRBV6-2 or TRBV6-3 and TRBJ2-1, with 9 positions matching TRBD2. The CDR3 totals 16 residues. Unmatched junction bases numbered 6, after V lost 1 base and J lost 5 bases. CDR1 is MNHEY and CDR2 is SVGEGT in the germline V gene. CDR3 amino acids: CASSYFSGGRNNEQFF. In DNA, the CDR3 is TGTGCCAGCAGTTACTTTAGCGGGGGACGGAACAATGAGCAGTTCTTC.

CDR3 protein: CASRTGGGALHEQFF. The CDR3 coding sequence is TGTGCCAGCAGGACGGGCGGGGGAGCCCTCCATGAGCAGTTCTTC. The V gene is TRBV2, the J gene TRBJ2-1; TRBD2 aligns across 7 bases. The length of the CDR3 is 15 residues. Losses at the gene ends were 6 bases for V and 8 bases for J; bases not matched to a gene: 13. Per the germline V gene, CDR1 is SNHLY and CDR2 is FYNNEI. Together with reference TRBV2 and TRBJ2-1, the CDR3 gives the full variable domain: EPEVTQTPSHQVTQMGQEVILRCVPISNHLYFYWYRQILGQKVEFLVSFYNNEISEKSEIFDDQFSVERPDGSNFTLKIRSTKLEDSAMYFCASRTGGGALHEQFFGPGTRLTVL.

This clonotype appeared a few times. The chain uses TRBV6-2 or TRBV6-3 and TRBJ2-7, with 14 nucleotides matching TRBD2. V lost 0 bases to trimming and J lost 4 bases; unmatched junction nucleotides: 11. Germline V lookup: CDR1 MNHEY, CDR2 SVGEGT. The CDR3 has 19 residues. CDR3 sequence reads: CASSYSARGTSGGKYEQYF. CDR3 in DNA: TGTGCCAGCAGTTACTCGGCTCGGGGGACTAGCGGGGGAAAGTACGAGCAGTACTTC.

This clonotype was seen more than once but under ten times. The rearrangement links TRBV4-3 to TRBJ2-3; D is unclear. The CDR3 totals 15 residues. Germline V CDR1 and CDR2: LGHNA, YSLEER. V was pared by 0 bases and J by 2 bases, with 9 bases between. The CDR3: CASSQDSDTTDTQYF. The CDR3 DNA sequence: TGCGCCAGCAGCCAAGACTCAGACACCACAGATACGCAGTATTTT.

The chain recombines TRBV4-3 with TRBJ1-6, with D uncertain. This CDR3 comprises 16 residues. The V end lost 4 bases, the J end lost 9 bases, and 19 bases lay between the germline ends. Per the germline V gene, CDR1 is LGHNA and CDR2 is YSLEER. The CDR3 loop is CASSPVDRIGISPLHF. For the CDR3, the DNA is TGCGCCAGCAGCCCTGTTGACCGGATCGGGATTTCACCCCTCCACTTT.

The table lists this clonotype with a few counts. The rearrangement links TRBV11-2 to TRBJ2-1; 9 bases are a match to TRBD2. In germline, CDR1 is SGHAT, CDR2 FQNNGV. J lost 7 bases, V lost 5 bases, and 9 bases had no gene match. The CDR3 has 15 amino acids. This chain's CDR3 is CASSLGRGGHNEQFF. CDR3 sequence (DNA): TGTGCCAGCAGCCTGGGGCGGGGGGGCCATAATGAGCAGTTCTTC.

This clonotype was counted between two and nine times. The CDR3 is CASSQDPDSERTYEQYF. The CDR3 DNA follows: TGCGCCAGCAGCCAAGACCCCGACAGTGAACGAACCTACGAGCAGTACTTC. J is TRBJ2-7 and V is TRBV4-1, with D perhaps TRBD1 (5 bases). Trimming shortened V by 0 bases and J by 2 bases, and 17 bases separated the two germline ends. The CDR3 covers 17 residues. Germline V gives CDR1 MGHRA, CDR2 YSYEKL.

This clonotype occurred many times. The chain recombines TRBV29-1 with TRBJ2-3; D is ambiguous. Germline assignment: CDR1 SQVTM and CDR2 ANQGSEA. Trimming shortened V by 4 bases and J by 3 bases, and 14 bases separated the two germline ends. This CDR3 comprises 14 residues. CDR3 in amino acids: CSVGLALGTDTQYF. The CDR3 region has the DNA TGCAGCGTTGGACTGGCCCTAGGAACAGATACGCAGTATTTT.

This clonotype came up a few times. J is TRBJ1-1 and V is TRBV7-6; 9 bases map to TRBD1. The germline gives CDR1 SGHVS, CDR2 FNYEAQ. V lost 4 bases, J lost 5 bases, and 5 bases stayed unmatched. This CDR3 spans 14 amino acids. CDR3 DNA: TGTGCCAGCAGCTCACAGGGGGCTCAGACTGAAGCTTTCTTT. As protein: CASSSQGAQTEAFF. Full variable domain (outside the CDR3, taken from reference TRBV7-6 and TRBJ1-1): GAGVSQSPRYKVTKRGQDVALRCDPISGHVSLYWYRQALGQGPEFLTYFNYEAQQDKSGLPNDRFSAERPEGSISTLTIQRTEQRDSAMYRCASSSQGAQTEAFFGQGTRLTVV.